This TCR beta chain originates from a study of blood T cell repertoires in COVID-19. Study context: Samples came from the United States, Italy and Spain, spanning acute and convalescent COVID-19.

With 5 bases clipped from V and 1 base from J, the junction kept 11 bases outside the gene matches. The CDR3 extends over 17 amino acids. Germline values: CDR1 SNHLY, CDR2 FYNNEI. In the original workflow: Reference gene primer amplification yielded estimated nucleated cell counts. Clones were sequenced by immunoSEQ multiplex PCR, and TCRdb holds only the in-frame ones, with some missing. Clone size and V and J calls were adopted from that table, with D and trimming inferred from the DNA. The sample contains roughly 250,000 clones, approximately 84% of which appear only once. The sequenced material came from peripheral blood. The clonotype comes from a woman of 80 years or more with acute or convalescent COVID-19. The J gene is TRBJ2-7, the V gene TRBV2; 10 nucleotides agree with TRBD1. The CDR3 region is CASSFRGAGQGSYEQYF. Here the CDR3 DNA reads TGTGCCAGCAGTTTCAGGGGGGCGGGACAGGGGTCCTACGAGCAGTACTTC.